Listed below are T cell receptor beta chains from one sample, sequenced in a study of Japanese encephalitis immunity and Zika vaccine responses. TCRdb fed the 5' RACE reads into MiXCR, producing one record per CDR3 protein. This sample has about 240 distinct CDR3 sequences, with about 3.4% found just once. The material sequenced was antigen-activated CD4+ T cells from blood, cultured, taken during a Zika inactivated vaccine study. The source of these receptors is an adult man who received an inactivated Zika virus vaccine. CDR3s include the opening cysteine and the closing phenylalanine or tryptophan. Fields, in order: CDR3 protein, CDR3 DNA, V gene, D gene, J gene, clone size. A D gene is named only where the DNA matches it firmly. Clone size is shown for a subset of rows, as once, few, many or a class of expanded clone.

cdr3_aa: CASRYQDGSTEAFF
cdr3_nt: TGTGCCAGCCGGTACCAGGATGGTAGCACTGAAGCTTTCTTT
v_call: TRBV7-9
d_call: NA
j_call: TRBJ1-1
clone_size: medium-sized

cdr3_aa: CASSKGGGVTDTQYF
cdr3_nt: TGTGCCAGCAGCAAAGGGGGGGGAGTCACAGATACGCAGTATTTT
v_call: TRBV21-1
d_call: NA
j_call: TRBJ2-3
clone_size: medium-sized

cdr3_aa: CASSLDRGPYEQYF
cdr3_nt: TGTGCCAGCAGTCTGGACAGAGGGCCCTACGAGCAGTACTTC
v_call: TRBV12-3/TRBV12-4
d_call: NA
j_call: TRBJ2-7
clone_size: hyperexpanded

cdr3_aa: CASSPMVGGPSSYNEQFF
cdr3_nt: TGTGCCAGCAGCCCGATGGTGGGGGGACCCAGCTCCTACAATGAGCAGTTCTTC
v_call: TRBV4-2
d_call: NA
j_call: TRBJ2-1
clone_size: large

cdr3_aa: CASSPEGGSSGNTEAFF
cdr3_nt: TGCGCCAGCAGCCCCGAAGGTGGGTCAAGTGGGAACACTGAAGCTTTCTTT
v_call: TRBV4-3
d_call: NA
j_call: TRBJ1-1
clone_size: medium-sized

cdr3_aa: CASSLAGTSLNTGELFF
cdr3_nt: TGTGCCAGCAGCTTAGCAGGGACTAGCCTAAACACCGGGGAGCTGTTTTTT
v_call: TRBV11-1
d_call: TRBD2
j_call: TRBJ2-2
clone_size: large

cdr3_aa: CASSRGTSGTYEQYF
cdr3_nt: TGCGCCAGCAGCCGGGGGACTAGCGGGACCTACGAGCAGTACTTC
v_call: TRBV4-1
d_call: TRBD2
j_call: TRBJ2-7
clone_size: large

cdr3_aa: CAWSVQGLVGAFF
cdr3_nt: TGTGCCTGGAGTGTACAAGGTTTAGTCGGAGCTTTCTTT
v_call: TRBV30
d_call: NA
j_call: TRBJ1-1
clone_size: medium-sized

cdr3_aa: CAARARTYEQYF
cdr3_nt: TGTGCCGCCAGGGCCAGAACCTACGAGCAGTACTTC
v_call: TRBV6-1
d_call: NA
j_call: TRBJ2-7
clone_size: few

cdr3_aa: CSVDVANTGELFF
cdr3_nt: TGCAGCGTTGACGTCGCGAACACCGGGGAGCTGTTTTTT
v_call: TRBV29-1
d_call: NA
j_call: TRBJ2-2
clone_size: medium-sized

cdr3_aa: CASSYSSGSTDTQYF
cdr3_nt: TGTGCCAGCAGCTATTCTAGCGGGAGCACAGATACGCAGTATTTT
v_call: TRBV7-9
d_call: TRBD2
j_call: TRBJ2-3
clone_size: medium-sized

cdr3_aa: CASSIRGGSRTGELFF
cdr3_nt: TGCGCCAGCAGCATACGGGGGGGCTCGAGGACCGGGGAGCTGTTTTTT
v_call: TRBV4-3
d_call: TRBD2
j_call: TRBJ2-2
clone_size: large

cdr3_aa: CATSGDGGLGDTQYF
cdr3_nt: TGTGCCACCAGTGGAGATGGGGGTTTGGGAGATACGCAGTATTTT
v_call: TRBV24-1
d_call: NA
j_call: TRBJ2-3
clone_size: large

cdr3_aa: CASSGASFQGGYTF
cdr3_nt: TGCGCCAGCAGCGGAGCCTCCTTTCAGGGAGGCTACACCTTC
v_call: TRBV5-1
d_call: NA
j_call: TRBJ1-2
clone_size: large

cdr3_aa: CASDNRGRDYGYTF
cdr3_nt: TGTGCCAGCGACAACAGGGGGCGAGACTATGGCTACACCTTC
v_call: TRBV6-1
d_call: TRBD1
j_call: TRBJ1-2
clone_size: few

cdr3_aa: CASSWTDKETQYF
cdr3_nt: TGTGCCAGCTCGTGGACAGATAAAGAGACCCAGTACTTC
v_call: TRBV18
d_call: NA
j_call: TRBJ2-5
clone_size: medium-sized

cdr3_aa: CASSQTGQYGYTF
cdr3_nt: TGTGCCAGCAGCCAGACAGGCCAATATGGCTACACCTTC
v_call: TRBV6-5
d_call: NA
j_call: TRBJ1-2
clone_size: hyperexpanded

cdr3_aa: CASSYSDSLSSYNSPLHF
cdr3_nt: TGTGCCAGCAGTTACTCGGACAGTCTTAGCTCCTATAATTCACCCCTCCACTTT
v_call: TRBV6-5
d_call: NA
j_call: TRBJ1-6
clone_size: medium-sized

cdr3_aa: CASSLGALAGELFF
cdr3_nt: TGCGCCAGCAGCTTGGGGGCCCTCGCCGGGGAGCTGTTTTTT
v_call: TRBV5-1
d_call: NA
j_call: TRBJ2-2
clone_size: medium-sized

cdr3_aa: CASSIGFDSNQPQHF
cdr3_nt: TGTGCCAGCAGTATTGGGTTCGATAGCAATCAGCCCCAGCATTTT
v_call: TRBV6-2/TRBV6-3
d_call: NA
j_call: TRBJ1-5
clone_size: few

cdr3_aa: CASSESRGLSNQPQHF
cdr3_nt: TGTGCCAGCAGTGAGTCTCGGGGCCTAAGCAATCAGCCCCAGCATTTT
v_call: TRBV12-3/TRBV12-4
d_call: NA
j_call: TRBJ1-5
clone_size: large

cdr3_aa: CASSISGAGQPQHF
cdr3_nt: TGTGCCAGTAGTATAAGCGGGGCTGGGCAGCCCCAGCATTTT
v_call: TRBV19
d_call: NA
j_call: TRBJ1-5
clone_size: medium-sized

cdr3_aa: CASSQGRWINYGYTF
cdr3_nt: TGCGCCAGCAGCCAAGGGAGGTGGATAAACTATGGCTACACCTTC
v_call: TRBV4-3
d_call: NA
j_call: TRBJ1-2
clone_size: large

cdr3_aa: CAISEPAREGTEAFF
cdr3_nt: TGTGCCATCAGTGAGCCTGCCAGGGAGGGTACTGAAGCTTTCTTT
v_call: TRBV10-3
d_call: NA
j_call: TRBJ1-1
clone_size: hyperexpanded

cdr3_aa: CSLGLAGGKETQYF
cdr3_nt: TGCAGTTTGGGACTAGCGGGGGGTAAGGAGACCCAGTACTTC
v_call: TRBV20-1
d_call: TRBD2
j_call: TRBJ2-5
clone_size: large

cdr3_aa: CASSPHRPGSATEAFF
cdr3_nt: TGTGCCAGCAGTCCCCACCGTCCGGGGTCGGCCACTGAAGCTTTCTTT
v_call: TRBV27
d_call: NA
j_call: TRBJ1-1
clone_size: large

cdr3_aa: CAWSPGQGNQPQHF
cdr3_nt: TGTGCCTGGAGTCCCGGACAGGGCAATCAGCCCCAGCATTTT
v_call: TRBV30
d_call: TRBD1
j_call: TRBJ1-5
clone_size: medium-sized

cdr3_aa: CASSQLAGEQFF
cdr3_nt: TGTGCCAGCAGCCAACTAGCGGGCGAGCAGTTCTTC
v_call: TRBV2
d_call: TRBD2
j_call: TRBJ2-1
clone_size: large

cdr3_aa: CASSTDAGGLTEAFF
cdr3_nt: TGTGCCAGCAGCACCGACGCGGGGGGATTAACTGAAGCTTTCTTT
v_call: TRBV7-2
d_call: NA
j_call: TRBJ1-1
clone_size: hyperexpanded

cdr3_aa: CASSFSPRVPANEQFF
cdr3_nt: TGCGCCAGCAGCTTCTCCCCCCGGGTCCCGGCGAATGAGCAGTTCTTC
v_call: TRBV5-1
d_call: NA
j_call: TRBJ2-1
clone_size: few

cdr3_aa: CASSLDPGRGGLGGYTF
cdr3_nt: TGTGCCAGCAGCTTGGATCCAGGTCGGGGAGGGCTTGGGGGCTACACCTTC
v_call: TRBV5-4
d_call: NA
j_call: TRBJ1-2
clone_size: large

cdr3_aa: CAWSEFRGEQYF
cdr3_nt: TGTGCCTGGAGTGAATTCAGGGGCGAGCAGTACTTC
v_call: TRBV30
d_call: NA
j_call: TRBJ2-7
clone_size: large

cdr3_aa: CASSGQGSNSPLHF
cdr3_nt: TGCGCCAGCAGCGGACAGGGGTCAAATTCACCCCTCCACTTT
v_call: TRBV5-1
d_call: TRBD1
j_call: TRBJ1-6
clone_size: large

cdr3_aa: CASSSSSAGAYNEQFF
cdr3_nt: TGTGCCAGCAGCTCAAGTTCCGCGGGGGCATACAATGAGCAGTTCTTC
v_call: TRBV7-8
d_call: NA
j_call: TRBJ2-1
clone_size: large

cdr3_aa: CASRRQTTSGPTTDTQYF
cdr3_nt: TGTGCCAGCAGACGCCAGACAACTAGCGGGCCTACCACAGATACGCAGTATTTT
v_call: TRBV12-3/TRBV12-4
d_call: TRBD2
j_call: TRBJ2-3
clone_size: medium-sized

cdr3_aa: CASSEDRVYEQYF
cdr3_nt: TGTGCCAGCAGTGAAGACAGGGTATACGAGCAGTACTTC
v_call: TRBV2
d_call: NA
j_call: TRBJ2-7
clone_size: large

cdr3_aa: CASSGGTADNEKLFF
cdr3_nt: TGTGCCAGCAGCGGCGGGACAGCTGATAATGAAAAACTGTTTTTT
v_call: TRBV5-4
d_call: TRBD1
j_call: TRBJ1-4
clone_size: NA

cdr3_aa: CASSQDTSAGADTQYF
cdr3_nt: TGTGCCAGCAGCCAGGATACTAGCGCGGGCGCAGATACGCAGTATTTT
v_call: TRBV3-1
d_call: TRBD2
j_call: TRBJ2-3
clone_size: large

cdr3_aa: CASSHAGYNSPLHF
cdr3_nt: TGTGCCAGCAGCCACGCAGGGTATAATTCACCCCTCCACTTT
v_call: TRBV4-2
d_call: NA
j_call: TRBJ1-6
clone_size: large

cdr3_aa: CASSWARPYGYTF
cdr3_nt: TGTGCCAGCAGTTGGGCCAGGCCTTATGGCTACACCTTC
v_call: TRBV6-2/TRBV6-3
d_call: NA
j_call: TRBJ1-2
clone_size: large

cdr3_aa: CASSGNIFTEAFF
cdr3_nt: TGTGCCAGCAGCGGCAACATTTTCACTGAAGCTTTCTTT
v_call: TRBV9
d_call: NA
j_call: TRBJ1-1
clone_size: large

cdr3_aa: CASSVRREGGNTEAFF
cdr3_nt: TGTGCCAGCAGCGTACGCCGAGAGGGGGGGAACACTGAAGCTTTCTTT
v_call: TRBV6-1
d_call: NA
j_call: TRBJ1-1
clone_size: medium-sized

cdr3_aa: CASTLYSGEGQEQYF
cdr3_nt: TGTGCCAGCACCCTCTACTCGGGAGAGGGTCAAGAGCAGTACTTC
v_call: TRBV7-2
d_call: NA
j_call: TRBJ2-7
clone_size: large

cdr3_aa: CASSFPSGNTIYF
cdr3_nt: TGTGCCAGCAGCTTCCCAAGCGGAAACACCATATATTTT
v_call: TRBV7-2
d_call: NA
j_call: TRBJ1-3
clone_size: hyperexpanded

cdr3_aa: CASGWEGLNQPQHF
cdr3_nt: TGTGCTAGTGGTTGGGAGGGACTCAATCAGCCCCAGCATTTT
v_call: TRBV12-5
d_call: NA
j_call: TRBJ1-5
clone_size: large

cdr3_aa: CASSSMIGREKLFF
cdr3_nt: TGTGCCAGCAGTTCGATGATAGGGCGGGAAAAACTGTTTTTT
v_call: TRBV6-5
d_call: NA
j_call: TRBJ1-4
clone_size: NA

cdr3_aa: CASSLLRGQETQYF
cdr3_nt: TGTGCCAGCAGCTTACTCCGGGGGCAAGAGACCCAGTACTTC
v_call: TRBV7-2
d_call: NA
j_call: TRBJ2-5
clone_size: medium-sized

cdr3_aa: CASSSDWNTGELFF
cdr3_nt: TGTGCCAGCAGCTCAGACTGGAACACCGGGGAGCTGTTTTTT
v_call: TRBV5-6
d_call: NA
j_call: TRBJ2-2
clone_size: medium-sized

cdr3_aa: CASSSAGVREQYF
cdr3_nt: TGTGCCAGCAGCTCAGCGGGGGTTCGCGAGCAGTACTTC
v_call: TRBV5-4
d_call: TRBD2
j_call: TRBJ2-7
clone_size: medium-sized

cdr3_aa: CASSQASGGNQPQHF
cdr3_nt: TGCGCCAGCAGCCAAGCATCGGGAGGGAATCAGCCCCAGCATTTT
v_call: TRBV4-1
d_call: NA
j_call: TRBJ1-5
clone_size: few

cdr3_aa: CASSTPGQVPNEQYF
cdr3_nt: TGTGCCAGCAGTACACCGGGACAGGTTCCCAACGAGCAGTACTTC
v_call: TRBV27
d_call: TRBD1
j_call: TRBJ2-7
clone_size: large

cdr3_aa: CASSGGTGETQYF
cdr3_nt: TGTGCCAGCAGTGGTGGTACAGGGGAGACCCAGTACTTC
v_call: TRBV2
d_call: NA
j_call: TRBJ2-5
clone_size: medium-sized

cdr3_aa: CASRPTGGGYEQYF
cdr3_nt: TGTGCCAGCAGACCTACAGGGGGCGGGTACGAGCAGTACTTC
v_call: TRBV11-2
d_call: TRBD1
j_call: TRBJ2-7
clone_size: medium-sized

cdr3_aa: CASSPPPPAGGQETQYF
cdr3_nt: TGTGCCAGCAGCCCCCCCCCCCCAGCGGGGGGCCAAGAGACCCAGTACTTC
v_call: TRBV5-6
d_call: TRBD2
j_call: TRBJ2-5
clone_size: NA

cdr3_aa: CSTRRKSRILNTEAFF
cdr3_nt: TGCAGTACTAGACGGAAATCTAGGATATTGAACACTGAAGCTTTCTTT
v_call: TRBV20-1
d_call: NA
j_call: TRBJ1-1
clone_size: large